This TCR beta chain was retrieved from a study of T cell responses to AZD1222 COVID-19 vaccine. General observations from the study: Donors, mostly white British, included more females; clonal diversity was possibly underestimated. Repertoire sampling occurred only after the peak T cell response.

As concerns this clone: Its antigen is still unknown.

Generated by immunoSEQ multiplex PCR, the TCRdb table keeps only in-frame clones and is missing some. The table includes around 160,000 clones, over 80% detected once. The V segment lost 3 bases and the J segment 2 bases; nucleotides outside the gene matches: 6. Germline V gene data show CDR1 as SGHTA and CDR2 as FQGNSA. The length of the CDR3 is 15 residues. Sequences were derived from peripheral blood, sampled on day 0 of MenACWY control vaccination. This TCR came from an adult in good health. The J gene is TRBJ2-7, the V gene TRBV7-2; 8 positions match TRBD1. CDR3: CASSFGTGLAYEQYF. CDR3 DNA: TGTGCCAGCAGCTTCGGGACAGGATTGGCCTACGAGCAGTACTTC.